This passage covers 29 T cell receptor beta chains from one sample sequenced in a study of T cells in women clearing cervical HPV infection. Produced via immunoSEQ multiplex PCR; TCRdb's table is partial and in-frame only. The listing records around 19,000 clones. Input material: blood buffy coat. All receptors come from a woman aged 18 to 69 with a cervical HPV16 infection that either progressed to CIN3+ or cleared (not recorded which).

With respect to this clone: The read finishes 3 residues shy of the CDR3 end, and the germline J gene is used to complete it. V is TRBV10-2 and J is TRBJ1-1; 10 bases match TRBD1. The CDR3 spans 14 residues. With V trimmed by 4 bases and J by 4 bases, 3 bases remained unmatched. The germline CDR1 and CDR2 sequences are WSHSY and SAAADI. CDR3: CASSGGQGVTEAFF. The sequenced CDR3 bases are TGCGCCAGCAGTGGAGGACAGGGGGTCACTGAA.

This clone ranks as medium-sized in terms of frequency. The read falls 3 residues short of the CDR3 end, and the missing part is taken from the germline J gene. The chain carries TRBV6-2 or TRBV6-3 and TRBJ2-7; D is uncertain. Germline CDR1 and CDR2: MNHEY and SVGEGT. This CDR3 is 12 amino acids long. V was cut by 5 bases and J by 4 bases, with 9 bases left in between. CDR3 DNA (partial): TGTGCCAGCAGTCTTAGTCGTTACGAG. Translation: CASSLSRYE. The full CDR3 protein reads CASSLSRYEQYF.

CDR3 residues: CASSPPRLAGDTQYF. Partial CDR3 DNA: TGTGCCAGCTCACCACCCCGTCTAGCCGGAGATACG. The chain links TRBV18 to TRBJ2-3, with D possibly TRBD2 on 5 matching bases. The read ends 3 residues early relative to the CDR3; the germline J gene fills the gap. The CDR3 is made up of 15 amino acids. V dropped 0 bases and J dropped 5 bases, with 12 bases sitting between them. CDR1 KGHSH and CDR2 LQKENI come from the germline V gene.

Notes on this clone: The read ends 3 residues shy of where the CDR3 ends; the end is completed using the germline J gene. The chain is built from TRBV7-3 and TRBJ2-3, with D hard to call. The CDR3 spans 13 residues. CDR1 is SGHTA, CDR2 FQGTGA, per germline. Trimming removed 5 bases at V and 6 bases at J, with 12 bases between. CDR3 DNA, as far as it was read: TGTGCCAGCAGCCCGAGCCCGGTGGATACG. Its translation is CASSPSPVDT. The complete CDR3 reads CASSPSPVDTQYF.

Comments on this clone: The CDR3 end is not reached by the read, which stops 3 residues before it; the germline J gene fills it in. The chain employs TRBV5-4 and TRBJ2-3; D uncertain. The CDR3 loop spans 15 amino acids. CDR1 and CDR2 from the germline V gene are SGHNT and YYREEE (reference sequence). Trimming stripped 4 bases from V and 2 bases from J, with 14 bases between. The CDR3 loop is CASSPLKGPTDTQYF. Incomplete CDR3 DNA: TGTGCCAGCAGCCCCCTAAAGGGTCCCACAGATACG.

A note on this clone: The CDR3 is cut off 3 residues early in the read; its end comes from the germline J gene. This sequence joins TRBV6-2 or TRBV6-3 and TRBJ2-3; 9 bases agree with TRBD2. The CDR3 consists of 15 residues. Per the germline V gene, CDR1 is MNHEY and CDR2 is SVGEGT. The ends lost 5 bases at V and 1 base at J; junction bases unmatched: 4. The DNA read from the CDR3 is TGTGCCAGCAGTCCAGTAGCGGGGGGCACAGATACG. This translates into CASSPVAGGTDT. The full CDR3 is CASSPVAGGTDTQYF.

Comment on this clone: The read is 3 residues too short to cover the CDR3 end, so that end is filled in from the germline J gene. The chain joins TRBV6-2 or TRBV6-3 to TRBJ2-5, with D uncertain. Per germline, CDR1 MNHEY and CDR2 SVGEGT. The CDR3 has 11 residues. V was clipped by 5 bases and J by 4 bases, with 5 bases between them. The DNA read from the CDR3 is TGTGCCAGCAGTCACGGAGAGACC. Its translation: CASSHGET. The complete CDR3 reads CASSHGETQYF.

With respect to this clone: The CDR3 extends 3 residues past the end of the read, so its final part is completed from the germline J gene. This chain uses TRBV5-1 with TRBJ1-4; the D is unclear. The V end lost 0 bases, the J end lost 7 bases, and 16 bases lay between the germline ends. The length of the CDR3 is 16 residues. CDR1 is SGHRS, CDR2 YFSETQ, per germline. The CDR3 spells CASSLAERVMGEKLFF. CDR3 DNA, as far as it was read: TGCGCCAGCAGCTTGGCCGAGAGGGTTATGGGTGAAAAA. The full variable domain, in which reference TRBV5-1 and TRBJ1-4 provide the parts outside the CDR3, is KAGVTQTPRYLIKTRGQQVTLSCSPISGHRSVSWYQQTPGQGLQFLFEYFSETQRNKGNFPGRFSGRQFSNSRSEMNVSTLELGDSALYLCASSLAERVMGEKLFFGSGTQLSVL.

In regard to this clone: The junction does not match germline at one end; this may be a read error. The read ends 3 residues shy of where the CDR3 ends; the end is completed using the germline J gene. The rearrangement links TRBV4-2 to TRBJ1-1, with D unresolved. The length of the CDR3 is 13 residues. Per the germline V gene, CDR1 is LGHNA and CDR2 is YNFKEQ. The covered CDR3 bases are TGCGCCAGCAGCCATACAGCGAACACTGAA. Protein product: CASSHTANTE. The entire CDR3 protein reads CASSHTANTEAFF.

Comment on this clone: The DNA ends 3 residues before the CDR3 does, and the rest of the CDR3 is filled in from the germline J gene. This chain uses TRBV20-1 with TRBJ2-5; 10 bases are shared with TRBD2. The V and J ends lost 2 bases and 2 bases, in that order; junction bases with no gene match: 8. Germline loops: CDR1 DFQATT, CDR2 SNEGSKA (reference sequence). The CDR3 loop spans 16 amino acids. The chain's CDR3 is CSARSGGAGGQETQYF. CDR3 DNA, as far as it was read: TGCAGTGCTAGAAGCGGGGGGGCTGGGGGGCAAGAGACC.

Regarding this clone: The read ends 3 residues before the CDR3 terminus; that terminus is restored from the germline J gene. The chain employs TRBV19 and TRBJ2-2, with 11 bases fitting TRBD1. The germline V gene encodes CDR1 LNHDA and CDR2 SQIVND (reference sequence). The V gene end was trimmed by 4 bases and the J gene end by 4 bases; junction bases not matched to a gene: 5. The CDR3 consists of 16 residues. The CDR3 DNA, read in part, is TGTGCCAGTAGTACCCGGACAGGGGGCACCACCGGGGAG. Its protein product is CASSTRTGGTTGE. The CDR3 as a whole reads CASSTRTGGTTGELFF.

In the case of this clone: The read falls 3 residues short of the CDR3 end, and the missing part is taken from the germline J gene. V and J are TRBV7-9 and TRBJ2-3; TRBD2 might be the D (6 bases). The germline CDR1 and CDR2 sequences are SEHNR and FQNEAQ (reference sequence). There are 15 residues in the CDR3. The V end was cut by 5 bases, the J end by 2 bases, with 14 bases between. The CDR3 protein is CASSPRLGATDTQYF. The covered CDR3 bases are TGTGCCAGCAGCCCCCGACTAGGGGCCACAGATACG.

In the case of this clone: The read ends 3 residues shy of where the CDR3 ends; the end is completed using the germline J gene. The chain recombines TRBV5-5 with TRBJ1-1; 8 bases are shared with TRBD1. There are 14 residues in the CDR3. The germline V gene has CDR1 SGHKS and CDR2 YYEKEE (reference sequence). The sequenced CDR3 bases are TGTGCCAGCAGCTGGCAGGGGGCAAATGGGGTA. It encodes CASSWQGANGV. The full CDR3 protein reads CASSWQGANGVAFF. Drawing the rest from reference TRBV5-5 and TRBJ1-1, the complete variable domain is DAGVTQSPTHLIKTRGQQVTLRCSPISGHKSVSWYQQVLGQGPQFIFQYYEKEERGRGNFPDRFSARQFPNYSSELNVNALLLGDSALYLCASSWQGANGVAFFGQGTRLTVV.

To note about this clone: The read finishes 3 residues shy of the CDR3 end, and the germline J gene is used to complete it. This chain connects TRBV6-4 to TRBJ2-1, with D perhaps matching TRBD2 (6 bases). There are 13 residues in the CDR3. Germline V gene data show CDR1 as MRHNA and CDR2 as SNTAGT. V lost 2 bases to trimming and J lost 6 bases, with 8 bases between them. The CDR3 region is CASSDLTSNEQFF. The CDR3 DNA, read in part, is TGTGCCAGCAGTGACCTGACTAGCAATGAG.

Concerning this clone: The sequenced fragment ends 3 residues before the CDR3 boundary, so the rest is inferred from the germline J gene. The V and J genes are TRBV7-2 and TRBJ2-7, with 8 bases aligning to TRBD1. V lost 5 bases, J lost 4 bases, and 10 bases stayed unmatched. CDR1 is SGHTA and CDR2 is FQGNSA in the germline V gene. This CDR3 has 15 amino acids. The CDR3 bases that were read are TGTGCCAGCAGCCCCCAGGCAGGGGGCCCTTACGAG. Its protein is CASSPQAGGPYE. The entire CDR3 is CASSPQAGGPYEQYF.

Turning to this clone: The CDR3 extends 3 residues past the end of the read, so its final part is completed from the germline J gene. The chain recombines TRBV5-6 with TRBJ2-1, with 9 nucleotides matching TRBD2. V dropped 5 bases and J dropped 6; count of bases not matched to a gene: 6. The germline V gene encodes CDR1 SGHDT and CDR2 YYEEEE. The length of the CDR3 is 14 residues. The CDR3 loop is CASRSSGGPNEQFF. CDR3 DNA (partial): TGTGCCAGCAGATCAAGCGGGGGGCCCAATGAG.

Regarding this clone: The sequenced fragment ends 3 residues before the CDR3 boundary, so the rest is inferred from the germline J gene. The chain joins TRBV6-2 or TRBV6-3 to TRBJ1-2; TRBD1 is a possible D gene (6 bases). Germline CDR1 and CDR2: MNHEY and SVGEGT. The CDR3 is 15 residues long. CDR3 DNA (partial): TGTGCCAGCAGTTCTCGTGACAGGCTTGCCTACGAC. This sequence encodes CASSSRDRLAYD. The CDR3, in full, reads CASSSRDRLAYDYTF.

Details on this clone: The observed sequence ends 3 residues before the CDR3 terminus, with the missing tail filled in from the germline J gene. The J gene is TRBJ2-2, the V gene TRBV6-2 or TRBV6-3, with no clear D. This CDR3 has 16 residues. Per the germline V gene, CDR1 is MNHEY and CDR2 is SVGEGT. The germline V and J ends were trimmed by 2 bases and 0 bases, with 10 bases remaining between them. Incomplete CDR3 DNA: TGTGCCAGCAGTTACGTCCCCCAGGCGAACACCGGGGAG. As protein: CASSYVPQANTGE. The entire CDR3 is CASSYVPQANTGELFF.

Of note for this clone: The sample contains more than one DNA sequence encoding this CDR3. The CDR3: CASSSQNSYEQYF. The DNA read from the CDR3 is TGTGCCAGCAGCTCACAGAACTCCTACGAG. The rearrangement uses TRBV7-9 and TRBJ2-7; no clear D. The missing CDR3 end, 3 residues past where the read stops, is filled in from the germline J gene. V lost 4 bases, J lost 0 bases, and 7 bases lay in between. Germline V lookup: CDR1 SEHNR, CDR2 FQNEAQ (reference sequence). The CDR3 contains 13 residues.

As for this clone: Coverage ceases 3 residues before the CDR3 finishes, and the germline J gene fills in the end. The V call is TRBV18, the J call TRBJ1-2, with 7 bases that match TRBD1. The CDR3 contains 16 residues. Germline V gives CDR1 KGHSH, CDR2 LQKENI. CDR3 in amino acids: CASSPEGQSSYNDYTF. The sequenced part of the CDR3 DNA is TGTGCCAGCTCACCGGAGGGACAGAGCTCCTACAATGAC.

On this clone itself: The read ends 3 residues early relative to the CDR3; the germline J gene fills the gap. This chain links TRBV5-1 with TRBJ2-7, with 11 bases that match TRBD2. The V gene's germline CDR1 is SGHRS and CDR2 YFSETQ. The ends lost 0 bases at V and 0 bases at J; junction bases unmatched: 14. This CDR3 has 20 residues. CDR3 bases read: TGCGCCAGCAGCTTGGCGGGCAGCCCCGGGACTAGCGGTAACTCCTACGAG. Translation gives CASSLAGSPGTSGNSYE. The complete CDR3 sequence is CASSLAGSPGTSGNSYEQYF.

The CDR3 protein is CASANLRGYQPQHF. Incomplete CDR3 DNA: TGTGCCAGCGCTAATTTAAGGGGTTATCAGCCC. V is TRBV2 and J is TRBJ1-5; TRBD1 is a possible D gene (5 bases). The read ends 3 residues early relative to the CDR3; the germline J gene fills the gap. The CDR3 runs 14 residues. CDR1 and CDR2 (germline): SNHLY, FYNNEI. Between the trimmed V and J ends, which lost 8 bases and 5 bases, there was a span of 16 bases.

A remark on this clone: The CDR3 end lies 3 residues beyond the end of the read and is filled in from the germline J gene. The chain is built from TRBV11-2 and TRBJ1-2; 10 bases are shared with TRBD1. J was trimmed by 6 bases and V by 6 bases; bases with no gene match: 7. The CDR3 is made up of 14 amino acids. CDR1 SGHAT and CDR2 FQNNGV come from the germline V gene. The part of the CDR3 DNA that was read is TGTGCCAGCAGTTATGGACAGGGGGGCGATGGC. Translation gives CASSYGQGGDG. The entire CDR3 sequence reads CASSYGQGGDGYTF.

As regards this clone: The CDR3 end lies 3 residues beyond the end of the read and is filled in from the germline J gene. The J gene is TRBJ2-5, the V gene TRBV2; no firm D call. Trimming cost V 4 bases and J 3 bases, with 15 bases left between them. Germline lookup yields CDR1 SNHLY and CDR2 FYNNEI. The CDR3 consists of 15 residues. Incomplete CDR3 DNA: TGTGCCAGCAGTGGACTCCGTTACGTGGAAGAGACC. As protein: CASSGLRYVEET. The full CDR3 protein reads CASSGLRYVEETQYF.

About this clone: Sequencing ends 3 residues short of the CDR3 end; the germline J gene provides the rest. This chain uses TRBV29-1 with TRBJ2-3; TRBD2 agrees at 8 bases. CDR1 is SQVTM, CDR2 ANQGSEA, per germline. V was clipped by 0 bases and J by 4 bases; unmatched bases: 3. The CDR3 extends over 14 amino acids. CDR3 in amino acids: CSVEDRGGPDTQYF. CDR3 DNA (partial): TGCAGCGTTGAAGATCGGGGGGGCCCAGATACG.

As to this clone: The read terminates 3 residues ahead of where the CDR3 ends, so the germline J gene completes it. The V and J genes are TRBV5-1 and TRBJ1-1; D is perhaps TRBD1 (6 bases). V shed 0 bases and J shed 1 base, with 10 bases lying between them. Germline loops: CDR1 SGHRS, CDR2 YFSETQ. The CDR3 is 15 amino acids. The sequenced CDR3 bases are TGCGCCAGCAGCTTGGTTACAGGGACGAACACTGAA. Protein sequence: CASSLVTGTNTE. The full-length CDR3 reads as CASSLVTGTNTEAFF.

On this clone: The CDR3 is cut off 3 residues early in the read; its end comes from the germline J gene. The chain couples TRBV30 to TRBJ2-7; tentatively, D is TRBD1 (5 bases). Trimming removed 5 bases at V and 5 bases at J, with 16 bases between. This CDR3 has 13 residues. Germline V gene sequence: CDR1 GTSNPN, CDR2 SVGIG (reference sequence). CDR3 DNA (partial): TGTGCCTGGGCCCCCAGGGCGAGGAACGAG. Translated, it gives CAWAPRARNE. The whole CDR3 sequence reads CAWAPRARNEQYF.

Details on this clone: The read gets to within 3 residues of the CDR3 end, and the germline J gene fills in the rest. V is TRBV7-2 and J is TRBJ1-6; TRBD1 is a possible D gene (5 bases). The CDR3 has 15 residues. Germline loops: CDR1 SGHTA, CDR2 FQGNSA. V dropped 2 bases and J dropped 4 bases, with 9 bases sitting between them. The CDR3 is CASSLTGGYNSPLHF. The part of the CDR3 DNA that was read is TGTGCCAGCAGCTTAACGGGGGGTTATAATTCACCC.

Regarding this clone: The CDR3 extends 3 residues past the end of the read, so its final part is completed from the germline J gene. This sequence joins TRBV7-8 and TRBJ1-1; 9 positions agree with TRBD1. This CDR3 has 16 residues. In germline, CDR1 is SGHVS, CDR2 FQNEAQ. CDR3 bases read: TGTGCCAGCAGCTTAGCGGAGGTGGGAACAGGGGGCGGA. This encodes CASSLAEVGTGGG. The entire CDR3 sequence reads CASSLAEVGTGGGAFF.